Below are 15 T cell receptor beta chains sequenced from a single sample in a study of blood T cell repertoires in COVID-19. The assay was immunoSEQ multiplex PCR, and TCRdb's table has in-frame clones only and misses some. The table lists roughly 63,000 clones, roughly 85% of them singletons. The sequencing input was peripheral blood. These receptors were taken from a human donor in a cohort sampled during active COVID-19.

The J gene is TRBJ1-2, the V gene TRBV4-3, with a possible D match to TRBD1 (5 bases). In germline, CDR1 is LGHNA, CDR2 YSLEER. The CDR3 totals 17 residues. With 1 base removed from V and 7 bases from J, the gap between germline ends came to 22 bases. The CDR3 DNA reads as TGCGCCAGCAGCCAAGGGCAGGGAGGGGCCTATAGAGGTGGCTACACCTTC. This encodes CASSQGQGGAYRGGYTF.

This sequence joins TRBV28 and TRBJ1-6; D is perhaps TRBD1 (5 bases). Germline V CDR1 and CDR2: MDHEN, SYDVKM. This CDR3 spans 15 amino acids. Between the trimmed V and J ends, which lost 5 bases and 7 bases, there was a span of 15 bases. The chain's CDR3 is CASSRRQSQNSPLHF. In DNA, the CDR3 is TGTGCCAGCAGTCGTCGACAGAGTCAAAATTCACCCCTCCACTTT.

V gene TRBV7-2 combines with J gene TRBJ1-2; D might be TRBD1 (6 bases). CDR1 SGHTA and CDR2 FQGNSA come from the germline V gene. This CDR3 region has 13 residues. Trimming pared 3 bases from V and 2 bases from J, leaving 7 bases between. For the CDR3, the DNA is TGTGCCAGCAGCTTGGACAGCAACTATGGCTACACCTTC. This translates into CASSLDSNYGYTF.

The V gene is TRBV19, the J gene TRBJ2-1; a possible D gene is TRBD2 (5 bases). The germline V gene encodes CDR1 LNHDA and CDR2 SQIVND (reference sequence). This CDR3 has 13 residues. With 6 bases removed from V and 2 bases from J, the gap between germline ends came to 8 bases. CDR3 residues: CASRAGPYNEQFF. CDR3 coding DNA: TGTGCCAGTAGGGCGGGCCCCTACAATGAGCAGTTCTTC. The variable domain in full, completed from reference TRBV19 and TRBJ2-1, reads DGGITQSPKYLFRKEGQNVTLSCEQNLNHDAMYWYRQDPGQGLRLIYYSQIVNDFQKGDIAEGYSVSREKKESFPLTVTSAQKNPTAFYLCASRAGPYNEQFFGPGTRLTVL.

The CDR3 DNA sequence: TGCGCCAGCAGCCCCTGGCCGGGAGGGACTGAAGCTTTCTTT. Amino acids: CASSPWPGGTEAFF. V gene TRBV5-1 combines with J gene TRBJ1-1; no firm D call. The CDR3 sequence is 14 residues long. V was trimmed by 4 bases and J by 5 bases, leaving 15 bases between them. Germline V CDR1 and CDR2: SGHRS, YFSETQ.

This clone came up once. The V call is TRBV24-1, the J call TRBJ2-3; tentative D call: TRBD1 (5 bases). CDR1 is KGHDR, CDR2 SFDVKD, per germline. This CDR3 has 13 amino acids. Trimming took off 2 bases at V and 5 bases at J, with 7 bases between the two ends. The CDR3 spells CATSDYQGDTQYF. CDR3 DNA: TGTGCCACCAGTGATTACCAGGGAGATACGCAGTATTTT.

The CDR3 is CATSDFGVPQETQYF. CDR3 coding DNA: TGTGCCACCAGTGATTTCGGGGTTCCCCAAGAGACCCAGTACTTC. The chain uses TRBV24-1 and TRBJ2-5; D is possibly TRBD2 (5 bases). Germline loops: CDR1 KGHDR, CDR2 SFDVKD. This CDR3 has 15 amino acids. The ends were cut back, 1 base at V and 1 base at J, with 9 bases in the middle.

This chain links TRBV5-6 with TRBJ2-7, with TRBD1 matching over 9 bases. Losses at the gene ends were 3 bases for V and 7 bases for J; bases not matched to a gene: 5. From germline, CDR1 is SGHDT and CDR2 YYEEEE. This CDR3 is built from 13 residues. Here the CDR3 DNA reads TGTGCCAGCAGCTGGACAGGGGTAGGTGAGCAGTACTTC. The encoded protein is CASSWTGVGEQYF.

This rearrangement joins TRBV7-2 to TRBJ2-1; possible D gene TRBD2, 7 bases. The CDR3 is made up of 17 amino acids. Trimming removed 5 bases from V and 0 bases from J, with 17 bases in between. CDR1 is SGHTA, CDR2 FQGNSA, per germline. The CDR3 loop is CASSPGRGGSSYNEQFF. The DNA of the CDR3 is TGTGCCAGCAGCCCTGGTAGGGGGGGGAGCTCCTACAATGAGCAGTTCTTC.

This chain links TRBV2 with TRBJ2-7; TRBD1 might be the D (7 bases). From germline, CDR1 is SNHLY and CDR2 FYNNEI. The CDR3 consists of 15 residues. V was pared by 5 bases and J by 6 bases, with 20 bases between. The CDR3 sequence: CASSWRRGPPGEQYF. CDR3 bases: TGTGCCAGCAGTTGGCGGAGGGGGCCTCCTGGCGAGCAGTACTTC.

J is TRBJ2-7 and V is TRBV19, with a weak D call TRBD1 (5 bases). The CDR3 extends over 14 amino acids. V lost 3 bases, J lost 5 bases, and 14 bases lay in between. CDR1 LNHDA and CDR2 SQIVND come from the germline V gene (reference sequence). CDR3 nucleotides: TGTGCCAGTAGTATCCTACAGGCTTCCGACGAGCAGTACTTC. It translates to CASSILQASDEQYF.

V is TRBV23-1 and J is TRBJ1-5; the match to TRBD1 covers 7 bases. TRBV23-1 is an ORF, and what it does is uncertain. V lost 6 bases, J lost 2 bases, and 16 bases stayed unmatched. The CDR3 spans 18 residues. The CDR3 spells CASRRPPPTGFGNQPQHF. The CDR3 DNA sequence: TGCGCCAGCAGACGGCCCCCTCCGACAGGGTTTGGCAATCAGCCCCAGCATTTT.

This chain joins TRBV5-1 and TRBJ1-6; no definite D call. Per germline, CDR1 SGHRS and CDR2 YFSETQ. The CDR3 length is 16 residues. V was shortened by 0 bases and J by 7 bases, with 14 bases between the two germline ends. CDR3 protein: CASSLAGTRYNSPLHF. CDR3 bases: TGCGCCAGCAGCTTGGCGGGAACACGGTACAATTCACCCCTCCACTTT.

The chain couples TRBV6-1 to TRBJ2-7; TRBD2 matches 14 bases. The germline CDR1 and CDR2 sequences are MNHNS and SASEGT. The CDR3 sequence is 17 residues long. J lost 2 bases, V lost 1 base, and 4 bases had no gene match. CDR3 sequence (DNA): TGTGCCAGCAGTGAAGGACTAGCGGGAGGGCCTCCCTACGAGCAGTACTTC. Protein sequence: CASSEGLAGGPPYEQYF.

The CDR3 sequence: CASSLVGGSYQPQHF. The CDR3 DNA sequence: TGTGCCAGCAGCTTAGTAGGAGGGTCCTATCAGCCCCAGCATTTT. The chain has TRBV7-2 and TRBJ1-5; the D is unclear. Germline CDR1 SGHTA, CDR2 FQGNSA. This CDR3 has 15 amino acids. Trimming shortened V by 1 base and J by 5 bases, and 12 bases separated the two germline ends.